These 5 T cell receptor beta chains share one sample of origin, sequenced in a study of T cells in Graves' hyperthyroidism and ophthalmopathy. The investigators amplified TCR beta CDR3 regions from RNA transcripts. Using the HTBI primer set, a first-round RT-PCR was run on the TCR CDR3. TCRdb independently ran MiXCR on the multiplex PCR reads; one entry per CDR3 protein. The sample comprises around 580,000 distinct CDR3 sequences, 16% of which are singletons, and about 20% rests with the top ten. The specimen was blood. The receptors were gathered from a woman younger than 30 with Graves' hyperthyroidism.

This clonotype turned up a few times. This chain's CDR3 is CASRGQGTTEAFF. In DNA, the CDR3 is TGTGCCAGCAGAGGACAGGGGACCACTGAAGCTTTCTTT. The rearrangement uses TRBV27 and TRBJ1-1; 9 positions match TRBD1. V lost 6 bases to trimming and J lost 4 bases; unmatched junction nucleotides: 3. This CDR3 has 13 amino acids. CDR1 is MNHEY and CDR2 is SMNVEV in the germline V gene (reference sequence).

This clonotype appeared a few times. The V gene is TRBV3-1, the J gene TRBJ2-5; no reliable D call. The CDR3 is made up of 12 amino acids. Trimming took off 5 bases at V and 2 bases at J, with 6 bases between the two ends. Germline V gene sequence: CDR1 LGHDT, CDR2 YNNKEL (reference sequence). DNA of the CDR3: TGTGCCAGCAGCAGAGTGCAAGAGACCCAGTACTTC. Residues: CASSRVQETQYF.

The table lists this clonotype with many counts. J is TRBJ2-2 and V is TRBV6-5; the match to TRBD2 covers 11 bases. This CDR3 is built from 17 residues. Germline V gives CDR1 MNHEY, CDR2 SVGAGI. Trimming took 2 bases from V and 4 from J; bases not matched to a gene: 6. The CDR3: CASSYLPGLAVTGELFF. CDR3 bases: TGTGCCAGCAGTTACCTTCCGGGACTAGCGGTCACCGGGGAGCTGTTTTTT.

V usage is TRBV13 and J usage is TRBJ1-3; D remains ambiguous. This CDR3 has 15 residues. Trimming removed 5 bases at V and 0 bases at J, with 11 bases between. The germline V gene encodes CDR1 PRHDT and CDR2 FYEKMQ (reference sequence). CDR3 in amino acids: CASSRLVVSGNTIYF. Here the CDR3 DNA reads TGTGCCAGCAGCCGGCTCGTCGTCTCTGGAAACACCATATATTTT.

The chain is built from TRBV20-1 and TRBJ2-1, with 10 bases matching TRBD2. Germline CDR1 reads DFQATT; CDR2 reads SNEGSKA (reference sequence). With V trimmed by 6 bases and J by 8 bases, 7 bases remained unmatched. The CDR3 length is 13 residues. DNA for the CDR3: TGCAGTGCCCCAAGCGGGGGGGTCGATGAGCAGTTCTTC. It codes for CSAPSGGVDEQFF.